Presented here are 8 T cell receptor beta chains from one specimen sequenced in a study of blood T cell repertoires in COVID-19. Here immunoSEQ multiplex PCR was the method, and the copy in TCRdb shows in-frame clones only, minus some. Of roughly 250,000 clones in the sample, less than 90% were seen once. Material: peripheral blood. These receptor sequences come from a woman in her 30s with COVID-19, enrolled during active disease.

The chain employs TRBV6-5 and TRBJ1-5; D perhaps matches TRBD1 (6 bases). The CDR3 covers 13 residues. Germline V gene sequence: CDR1 MNHEY, CDR2 SVGAGI. Trimming removed 5 bases from V and 7 bases from J, with 12 bases in between. CDR3 sequence: CASSPQGGQPQHF. In DNA, the CDR3 is TGTGCCAGCAGTCCACAAGGGGGACAGCCCCAGCATTTT.

The chain uses TRBV30 and TRBJ1-1; unclear D gene. CDR1 is GTSNPN and CDR2 is SVGIG in the germline V gene (reference sequence). Trimming removed 5 bases from V and 0 bases from J, with 16 bases in between. CDR3 length equals 15 residues. The DNA of the CDR3 is TGTGCCTGGTGTCGGGATCTTTTTATGAACACTGAAGCTTTCTTT. It translates to CAWCRDLFMNTEAFF.

The rearrangement uses TRBV27 and TRBJ2-7, with 7 nucleotides matching TRBD2. Germline lookup yields CDR1 MNHEY and CDR2 SMNVEV (reference sequence). Losses at the gene ends were 7 bases for V and 5 bases for J; bases not matched to a gene: 8. CDR3 size: 13 residues. CDR3 sequence (DNA): TGTGCCAGCACTAGGCGGGGGTCCCACGAGCAGTACTTC. It encodes CASTRRGSHEQYF.

A word on this clone: At one end, the junction sequence differs from germline, possibly due to a read error. The chain couples TRBV10-3 to TRBJ2-1, with 10 bases fitting TRBD2. CDR1 is ENHRY, CDR2 SYGVKD, per germline. There are 13 residues in the CDR3. The CDR3 coding sequence is TGTGCCTTCAGCGGGGGGGGTTACAATGAGCAGTTCTTC. Translation: CAFSGGGYNEQFF.

The DNA of the CDR3 is TGTGCCAGCAGCTTAGATACAAACTATGGCTACACCTTC. This translates into CASSLDTNYGYTF. The rearrangement uses TRBV7-2 and TRBJ1-2; D unclear. With 1 base removed from V and 2 bases from J, the gap between germline ends came to 5 bases. Germline CDR1 SGHTA, CDR2 FQGNSA. The CDR3 has 13 residues.

The chain recombines TRBV9 with TRBJ2-3, with 7 bases matching TRBD1. V shed 0 bases and J 2 bases; nucleotides not matched to a gene: 6. Germline-derived CDR1 and CDR2 are SGDLS and YYNGEE. This CDR3 has 16 residues. DNA of the CDR3: TGTGCCAGCAGCGTAGCTCGGGACAGCCCCACAGATACGCAGTATTTT. It encodes CASSVARDSPTDTQYF.

The rearrangement uses TRBV27 and TRBJ2-7; D perhaps matches TRBD1 (5 bases). The CDR3 is 14 residues long. V lost 3 bases and J 7 bases, leaving 16 bases between the germline ends. The germline V gene encodes CDR1 MNHEY and CDR2 SMNVEV (reference sequence). The CDR3 spells CASSFLERGGEQYF. DNA of the CDR3: TGTGCCAGCAGTTTTTTGGAAAGGGGCGGAGAGCAGTACTTC.

The chain employs TRBV2 and TRBJ1-2, with 8 nucleotides matching TRBD1. The CDR3 length is 14 residues. The V gene end was trimmed by 2 bases and the J gene end by 4 bases; junction bases not matched to a gene: 3. Germline assignment: CDR1 SNHLY and CDR2 FYNNEI. The CDR3 sequence: CASSELGTGYGYTF. CDR3 nucleotides: TGTGCCAGCAGTGAATTGGGGACAGGCTATGGCTACACCTTC.